What follows are 14 T cell receptor beta chains derived from one specimen sequenced in a study of tumor-infiltrating lymphocytes in primary liver carcinoma. Reverse transcription of approximately 0.55 ug total RNA with a constant-region primer produced TCR beta cDNA. What produced the TCR beta libraries was three nested multiplex PCR rounds using slightly modified ARM-PCR. Rounds one and two of PCR, each of 10 to 11 cycles, were primed with TRBV1-TRBV30 forward primers and a C-beta reverse primer. MiXCR was run by TCRdb on the multiplex PCR reads, yielding one entry per CDR3 protein. The table has tens of thousands of distinct CDR3 sequences, approximately 78% seen once. Investigators took RNA and DNA out together from roughly 20-30 mg of unsorted bulk tissue. Sequencing input: liver tumor tissue from sampling region 3. As for subset: tumor region T3, left-lateral pole. The receptors were sampled from a man aged 35-49 years with primary liver carcinoma and hepatitis B virus infection.

In regard to this clonotype: The junction does not match germline at one end; this may be a read error. The V gene is TRBV5-1, the J gene TRBJ2-6; D is unclear. The CDR3 runs to 14 residues. Germline V CDR1 and CDR2: SGHRS, YFSETQ. CDR3 DNA: TGCGCCAGCAGTTCATGGTCTGGGACCAACGTCCTGACTTTC. As protein: CASSSWSGTNVLTF.

This clonotype showed up just a few times. No conserved phenylalanine or tryptophan ends this CDR3, so it is likely a read error. The chain employs TRBV11-2 and TRBJ2-2, with a possible D match to TRBD2 (6 bases). CDR1 is SGHAT, CDR2 FQNNGV, per germline. The CDR3 has 17 residues. Trimming removed 4 bases from V and 0 bases from J, with 15 bases in between. The CDR3 reads CASSSALGGTNTGELFV. The CDR3 DNA reads TGTGCCAGCAGCTCAGCATTAGGAGGGACGAACACCGGGGAGCTGTTTGTT.

On this clonotype: This CDR3 is missing its conserved last phenylalanine or tryptophan, likely due to a read error. The chain employs TRBV29-1 and TRBJ2-2; perhaps TRBD2 as D (6 bases). The CDR3 sequence is 13 residues long. Looked up from germline, CDR1 is SQVTM and CDR2 is ANQGSEA. The ends were cut back, 6 bases at V and 14 bases at J, with 22 bases in the middle. CDR3 bases: TGCAGCGTCCAATACAGGAACACCGGGGGACTGTTTCTT. It encodes CSVQYRNTGGLFL.

Points on this clonotype: The junction and the germline gene differ at one end; a read error may be behind it. This sequence joins TRBV5-1 and TRBJ2-1, with 10 nucleotides matching TRBD2. This CDR3 has 17 amino acids. CDR1 is SGHRS, CDR2 YFSETQ, per germline. The DNA for the CDR3 is TGCGTCAGCAGCAGTCCTCTAGCGGGAGTCTTCTACAATGAGCAGTTCTTC. This codes for CVSSSPLAGVFYNEQFF.

About this clonotype itself: An end of the junction differs from the germline gene, which may be a read error. This sequence joins TRBV11-1 and TRBJ1-6; D unclear. Germline V CDR1 and CDR2: SGHAT, FQDESV (reference sequence). This CDR3 comprises 13 residues. The CDR3 is CASSLKGSSPLHF. CDR3 DNA sequence: TGTGCCAGTAGCTTAAAAGGGAGCTCGCCCCTCCACTTT.

Concerning this clonotype itself: Without the conserved terminal phenylalanine or tryptophan, this CDR3 likely stems from a read error. This chain links TRBV29-1 with TRBJ2-1, with TRBD1 as a possible D gene (7 bases). The germline V gene encodes CDR1 SQVTM and CDR2 ANQGSEA. The V end lost 6 bases, the J end lost 11 bases, and 17 bases lay between the germline ends. This CDR3 contains 12 residues. The CDR3 loop reads CSVRQGGNKQFS. CDR3 DNA sequence: TGCAGCGTCCGACAGGGAGGAAATAAGCAGTTCTCC.

In its sample, this clonotype was seen many times. The chain is built from TRBV28 and TRBJ2-3, with 7 bases aligning to TRBD1. The V gene end was trimmed by 3 bases and the J gene end by 0 bases; junction bases not matched to a gene: 3. This CDR3 has 15 amino acids. Germline loops: CDR1 MDHEN, CDR2 SYDVKM. As DNA, the CDR3 is TGTGCCAGCAGTTTTTCGACAGGGAGCACAGATACGCAGTATTTT. As protein: CASSFSTGSTDTQYF.

Points on this clonotype: The conserved final phenylalanine or tryptophan is absent from the CDR3, which likely points to a read error. The chain carries TRBV5-6 and TRBJ2-7; D call uncertain. This CDR3 has 11 amino acids. The V and J ends lost 4 bases and 6 bases respectively, with 8 bases between them. The germline gives CDR1 SGHDT, CDR2 YYEEEE. The CDR3 protein is CASSRWFEQYL. Written as DNA, the CDR3 is TGTGCCAGCAGCAGATGGTTCGAGCAGTACCTC.

This clonotype was picked up many times. Given a much more abundant clone one base away, this may be a read error. The chain is built from TRBV28 and TRBJ2-7; a possible D gene is TRBD1 (7 bases). This CDR3 region has 15 residues. In germline, CDR1 is MDHEN, CDR2 SYDVKM. The CDR3 here is CANSLGGQGAYEQYF. The CDR3 DNA reads as TGTGCCAACAGTTTAGGGGGGCAGGGGGCCTACGAGCAGTACTTC.

The V call is TRBV7-2, the J call TRBJ2-5; D might be TRBD1 or TRBD2, each matching 5 bases. CDR1 and CDR2 from the germline V gene are SGHTA and FQGNSA. The CDR3 loop spans 16 amino acids. Trimming removed 4 bases at V and 4 bases at J, with 19 bases between. CDR3 region: CASSYRGDSIPETQYF. The CDR3 coding sequence is TGTGCCAGCAGCTATCGAGGGGATAGTATCCCAGAGACCCAGTACTTC.

Remarks on this clonotype: Compared with germline, one end of the junction differs, possibly owing to a read error. V gene TRBV28 combines with J gene TRBJ2-1, with D possibly matching TRBD2 (6 bases). This CDR3 is 13 amino acids long. Germline CDR1 reads MDHEN; CDR2 reads SYDVKM. The CDR3 bases are TGTGCCAGCAGTCTATGGGGGGTACTTGAGCAGTTCTTC. Its translation is CASSLWGVLEQFF.

The chain combines TRBV5-5 with TRBJ2-1; tentatively, D is TRBD1 (5 bases). Trimming pared 5 bases from V and 3 bases from J, leaving 15 bases between. CDR1 SGHKS and CDR2 YYEKEE come from the germline V gene (reference sequence). The CDR3 contains 15 residues. This chain's CDR3 is CASSPGQGYYNEQFF. The CDR3 DNA sequence: TGTGCCAGCAGTCCAGGGCAGGGTTACTACAATGAGCAGTTCTTC.

This clonotype showed up just a few times. CDR3 DNA sequence: TGTGCCAGTAGTACGGTCGTTGGAGCGGGAGTGTACAATGAGCAGTTCTTC. It codes for CASSTVVGAGVYNEQFF. The genes are TRBV19 and TRBJ2-1; TRBD2 matches at 8 bases. V lost 4 bases, J lost 4 bases, and 12 bases stayed unmatched. CDR3 length equals 17 residues. Germline V gene data show CDR1 as LNHDA and CDR2 as SQIVND (reference sequence).

This clonotype was seen just once. An end of the junction differs from the germline gene, which may be a read error. The chain joins TRBV10-2 to TRBJ2-7; the D call may be TRBD1 or TRBD2 (5 bases each). The CDR3 loop spans 15 amino acids. Germline loops: CDR1 WSHSY, CDR2 SAAADI. This chain's CDR3 is CAGNPGQGAIYERYF. CDR3 nucleotides: TGCGCCGGCAACCCTGGACAAGGGGCGATCTACGAGCGGTATTTC.